These T cell receptor beta chains were read from a single sample in a study of blood T cell repertoires in COVID-19. Measured with immunoSEQ multiplex PCR; TCRdb has only the in-frame clones, and not every one. The sample records 97,000 or so clones, approximately 85% being singletons. Sequenced: peripheral blood. The origin of the receptors is a woman older than 75 with active or convalescent COVID-19. Each CDR3 is given with its conserved first and last residue. The D gene is left open where the match is weak. The size of a clone is reported for some rows only, either as once, few or many, or as a class for expanded clones.

clone_size,j_call,d_call,v_call,cdr3_aa,cdr3_nt
few,TRBJ2-1,-,TRBV4-2,CASSQARNSYNEQFF,TGTGCCAGCAGCCAAGCGCGGAACTCCTACAATGAGCAGTTCTTC
-,TRBJ2-1,TRBD2,TRBV9,CASSTVAGGYNEQFF,TGTGCCAGCAGCACTGTAGCGGGGGGGTACAATGAGCAGTTCTTC
once,TRBJ2-7,TRBD1,TRBV11-3,CASSPEWDRDNEQYF,TGTGCCAGCAGCCCAGAGTGGGACAGGGACAACGAGCAGTACTTC
-,TRBJ1-5,-,TRBV5-6,CASSSQLSGTGAINQPQHF,TGTGCCAGCAGCTCGCAGCTGAGTGGGACGGGAGCCATCAATCAGCCCCAGCATTTT
-,TRBJ2-3,-,TRBV14,CASSQAPSTDTQYF,TGTGCCAGCAGCCAAGCCCCTAGCACAGATACGCAGTATTTT
few,TRBJ1-5,-,TRBV2,CASQASYSNQPQHF,TGTGCCAGTCAGGCAAGTTATAGCAATCAGCCCCAGCATTTT
once,TRBJ2-1,TRBD2,TRBV5-1,CASSILSGSSYNEQFF,TGTGCCAGCAGCATCCTTAGCGGGAGTTCCTACAATGAGCAGTTCTTC
-,TRBJ1-3,TRBD1,TRBV6-4,CASSDYRGSGNTIYF,TGTGCCAGCAGTGACTACAGGGGATCTGGAAACACCATATATTTT
few,TRBJ2-1,TRBD2,TRBV7-9,CASSLSLAGSYNEQFF,TGTGCCAGCAGCTTAAGCCTAGCGGGATCTTACAATGAGCAGTTCTTC
-,TRBJ1-1,TRBD1,TRBV27,CASRPTGGTEAFF,TGTGCCAGCAGGCCTACAGGGGGCACTGAAGCTTTCTTT
-,TRBJ2-5,TRBD1,TRBV6-5,CASARDRVQETQYF,TGTGCCAGCGCCCGGGACAGGGTACAGGAGACCCAGTACTTC
once,TRBJ2-1,-,TRBV7-9,CASSWSRNEQFF,TGTGCCAGCAGCTGGAGCCGCAATGAGCAGTTCTTC
once,TRBJ2-5,TRBD2,TRBV6-5,CASSRTSGRGETQYF,TGTGCCAGCAGTCGGACTAGCGGGAGAGGGGAGACCCAGTACTTC
once,TRBJ2-3,TRBD2,TRBV6-5,CASSSAGGGNTQYF,TGTGCCAGCAGCTCAGCGGGAGGAGGGAATACGCAGTATTTT
-,TRBJ1-1,-,TRBV6-5,CASSPTRNTEAFF,TGTGCCAGCAGTCCAACAAGGAACACTGAAGCTTTCTTT
few,TRBJ1-2,-,TRBV6-5,CASSYGQGLLYGYTF,TGTGCCAGCAGTTACGGGCAGGGGCTCCTCTATGGCTACACCTTC
-,TRBJ2-2,TRBD2,TRBV6-6,CASTEGGAGTGELFF,TGTGCCAGCACCGAGGGAGGGGCAGGCACCGGGGAGCTGTTTTTT
-,TRBJ2-1,TRBD1,TRBV7-8,CASSLAGGRYYNEQFF,TGTGCCAGCAGTTTAGCAGGGGGCCGCTACTACAATGAGCAGTTCTTC
few,TRBJ1-5,TRBD1,TRBV28,CASSSRTGLNQPQHF,TGTGCCAGCAGTTCGAGGACAGGGCTCAATCAGCCCCAGCATTTT
once,TRBJ2-1,-,TRBV29-1,CSVDEWGVYNEQFF,TGCAGCGTGGACGAATGGGGAGTTTACAATGAGCAGTTCTTC
-,TRBJ1-3,-,TRBV30,CASRDKFSGNTIYF,TGTGCCTCACGGGACAAGTTCTCTGGAAACACCATATATTTT
-,TRBJ2-7,TRBD2,TRBV6-5,CASRKGTSAYEQYF,TGTGCCAGCAGGAAAGGGACTAGCGCCTACGAGCAGTACTTC
-,TRBJ2-7,-,TRBV25-1,CASSSLGHAYEQYF,TGTGCCAGCAGTTCACTGGGACATGCGTACGAGCAGTACTTC
-,TRBJ1-2,-,TRBV27,CASSLGRAYGYTF,TGTGCCAGCAGTTTAGGCAGGGCCTATGGCTACACCTTC
-,TRBJ2-2,TRBD2,TRBV9,CASSVAGGSLTGELFF,TGTGCCAGCAGCGTAGCCGGCGGGAGTTTGACCGGGGAGCTGTTTTTT
-,TRBJ1-4,-,TRBV6-2/TRBV6-3,CASSFDSVGKLFF,TGTGCCAGCAGTTTTGACTCCGTTGGCAAACTGTTTTTT
-,TRBJ2-1,TRBD2,TRBV28,CASSFLPSGYNEQFF,TGTGCCAGCAGTTTTCTGCCTAGCGGGTACAATGAGCAGTTCTTC
-,TRBJ2-5,-,TRBV12-3/TRBV12-4,CASSTGGLGTQYF,TGTGCCAGCAGCACCGGGGGGCTGGGGACCCAGTACTTC
few,TRBJ1-2,TRBD1,TRBV4-1,CASSQDQGANYGYTF,TGCGCCAGCAGCCAAGATCAGGGGGCGAACTATGGCTACACCTTC
-,TRBJ2-1,-,TRBV21-1,CASSKGTAGRLYNEQFF,TGTGCCAGCAGCAAGGGTACAGCGGGAAGGCTCTACAATGAGCAGTTCTTC
-,TRBJ1-1,TRBD1,TRBV6-4,CASSRTGSNTEAFF,TGTGCCAGCAGTCGGACAGGCTCGAACACTGAAGCTTTCTTT
-,TRBJ2-1,-,TRBV1,CTSSQDGVVIRAGGPYNEQFF,TGCACCAGCAGCCAAGACGGGGTGGTGATTCGCGCGGGAGGGCCCTACAATGAGCAGTTCTTC
-,TRBJ2-7,TRBD1,TRBV9,CASSVGDRGREQYF,TGTGCCAGCAGCGTAGGGGACAGGGGGCGCGAGCAGTACTTC
-,TRBJ2-3,-,TRBV7-2,CASSFQGSTDTQYF,TGTGCCAGCAGCTTCCAGGGTAGCACAGATACGCAGTATTTT
-,TRBJ1-5,-,TRBV6-5,CASSSRENQPQHF,TGTGCCAGCAGTTCCCGGGAAAATCAGCCCCAGCATTTT
-,TRBJ2-1,TRBD2,TRBV9,CASSYGAGDEEFF,TGTGCCAGCAGCTACGGAGCGGGAGATGAAGAGTTCTTC
-,TRBJ1-2,-,TRBV12-3/TRBV12-4,CATGEYQGSRYTF,TGTGCCACGGGGGAGTATCAGGGAAGTCGCTACACCTTC
-,TRBJ2-7,-,TRBV28,CASSLTGGEPYEQYF,TGTGCCAGCAGTTTGACGGGTGGAGAACCCTACGAGCAGTACTTC
-,TRBJ2-7,TRBD1,TRBV30,CAWSVLRQGPYEQYF,TGTGCCTGGAGTGTACTGAGACAGGGCCCTTACGAGCAGTACTTC
-,TRBJ2-1,TRBD1,TRBV28,CASSFMGQGGNEQFF,TGTGCCAGCAGTTTTATGGGACAGGGTGGTAATGAGCAGTTCTTC
few,TRBJ1-5,-,TRBV5-6,CASSWRGGFSNQPQHF,TGTGCCAGCAGCTGGAGGGGGGGCTTTAGCAATCAGCCCCAGCATTTT
-,TRBJ1-6,TRBD1,TRBV7-2,CASNLGGTDYNSPLHF,TGTGCCAGCAACCTAGGTGGGACAGACTATAATTCACCCCTCCACTTT